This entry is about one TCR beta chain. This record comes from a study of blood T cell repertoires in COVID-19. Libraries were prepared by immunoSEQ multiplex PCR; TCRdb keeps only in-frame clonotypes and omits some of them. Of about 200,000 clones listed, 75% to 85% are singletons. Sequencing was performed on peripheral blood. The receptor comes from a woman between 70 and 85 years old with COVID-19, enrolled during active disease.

DNA of the CDR3: TGCGCCAGCAGCCGGAATAGGGGGTTCACTGAAGCTTTCTTT. Amino acids: CASSRNRGFTEAFF. The J gene is TRBJ1-1, the V gene TRBV4-1, with D possibly being TRBD1 (6 bases). V lost 4 bases, J lost 4 bases, and 13 bases lay in between. CDR1 MGHRA and CDR2 YSYEKL come from the germline V gene. CDR3 length: 14 residues.